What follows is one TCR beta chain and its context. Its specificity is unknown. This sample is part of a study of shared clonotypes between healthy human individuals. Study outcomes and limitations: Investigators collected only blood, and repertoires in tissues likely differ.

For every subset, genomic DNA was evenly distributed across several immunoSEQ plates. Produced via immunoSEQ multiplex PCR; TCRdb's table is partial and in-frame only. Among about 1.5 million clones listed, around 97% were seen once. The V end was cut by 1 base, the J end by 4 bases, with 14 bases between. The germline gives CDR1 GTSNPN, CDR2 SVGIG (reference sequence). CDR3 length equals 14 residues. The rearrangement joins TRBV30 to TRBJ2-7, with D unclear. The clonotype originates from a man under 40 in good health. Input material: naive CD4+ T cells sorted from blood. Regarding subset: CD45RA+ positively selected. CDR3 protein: CAWSDTNRRYEQYF. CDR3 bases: TGTGCCTGGAGTGATACAAACAGAAGATACGAGCAGTACTTC.